Listed below are T cell receptor beta chains from one sample, sequenced in a study of blood T cell repertoires in COVID-19. Here immunoSEQ multiplex PCR was the method, and the copy in TCRdb shows in-frame clones only, minus some. Here the sample spans over 100,000 clones, around 89% being singletons. Source material: peripheral blood. The receptors derive from a man aged 60 to 75 with COVID-19, enrolled during active disease. CDR3s include the opening cysteine and the closing phenylalanine or tryptophan. D genes are given only for firm matches. Size is omitted from some rows. Given values are once, few, many or a class for expanded clones.

once,TRBV7-6,TRBJ2-5,18,TRBD2,TGTGCCAGCAGCCCTATTGTTCCCCTAGCGGGGGGGCGAGAGACCCAGTACTTC,CASSPIVPLAGGRETQYF
.,TRBV2,TRBJ2-5,15,TRBD2,TGTGCCAGCAGTCAACTAGCGGGGACACAAGAGACCCAGTACTTC,CASSQLAGTQETQYF
.,TRBV12-3/TRBV12-4,TRBJ1-2,13,.,TGTGCCAGCGGGGGCCTCCCTAACTATGGCTACACCTTC,CASGGLPNYGYTF
.,TRBV3-1/TRBV3-2,TRBJ2-7,14,.,TGTGCCAGCAGTCACAGGGCAAGTTCCTACGAGCAGTACTTC,CASSHRASSYEQYF
once,TRBV3-1/TRBV3-2,TRBJ1-5,16,.,TGTGCCAGCAGCCATTGTTCCAGGGCGGGAGCGCAGCCCCAGCATTTT,CASSHCSRAGAQPQHF
.,TRBV20-1,TRBJ1-4,16,.,TGCAGTGCTAGTAGTTTTGGCAGGGGAAGAGATGAAAAACTGTTTTTT,CSASSFGRGRDEKLFF
.,TRBV19,TRBJ2-1,16,TRBD1,TGTGCCAGTAGTATAGATGCGACAGGGCTAGACGATGAGCAGTTCTTC,CASSIDATGLDDEQFF
few,TRBV27,TRBJ1-6,16,.,TGTGCCAGCAGACTCGGACGGACAAACTATAATTCACCCCTCCACTTT,CASRLGRTNYNSPLHF
few,TRBV4-2,TRBJ1-5,14,.,TGTGCCAGCAGCCTTCAAATAGAGGATCAGCCCCAGCATTTT,CASSLQIEDQPQHF
.,TRBV7-2,TRBJ2-3,16,.,TGTGCCAGCAGCCTAAGGCGCGGACTCCATACAGATACGCAGTATTTT,CASSLRRGLHTDTQYF
.,TRBV2,TRBJ1-4,14,.,TGTGCCAGCACCCCCGGTGCAACTAATGAAAAACTGTTTTTT,CASTPGATNEKLFF
.,TRBV9,TRBJ2-1,17,.,TGTGCCAGCAGCGTAGCCGTACAGGCGCCCCCCGACAATGAGCAGTTCTTC,CASSVAVQAPPDNEQFF
.,TRBV6-6,TRBJ2-2,14,TRBD1,TGTGCCAGCAGTTACCCAGGGGGAACCGGGGAGCTGTTTTTT,CASSYPGGTGELFF
.,TRBV6-5,TRBJ1-2,14,.,TGTGCCAGCAGCTCCCAGGGACACTATTATGGCTACACCTTC,CASSSQGHYYGYTF
.,TRBV6-5,TRBJ1-2,14,.,TGTGCCAGCAGGGTGGACAGCACTAACTATGGCTACACCTTC,CASRVDSTNYGYTF
.,TRBV5-4,TRBJ1-6,17,TRBD1,TGTGCCAGCAGCGCAGGGGGCGATCGCTCCTATAATTCACCCCTCCACTTT,CASSAGGDRSYNSPLHF
.,TRBV6-2/TRBV6-3,TRBJ2-3,14,.,TGTGCCAGCAGCCTCCGGGTAAGCACAGATACGCAGTATTTT,CASSLRVSTDTQYF
.,TRBV11-1,TRBJ1-1,14,.,TGTGCCAGCAGCTTCCGCCGGGGAAACACTGAAGCTTTCTTT,CASSFRRGNTEAFF
.,TRBV5-1,TRBJ2-5,16,.,TGCGCCAGCAGCGCCGGGACACAGTCCTTCCAAGAGACCCAGTACTTC,CASSAGTQSFQETQYF
.,TRBV27,TRBJ1-2,12,.,TGTGCCAGCAGCCAATCGGGGTATGGCTACACCTTC,CASSQSGYGYTF
.,TRBV7-9,TRBJ1-2,16,.,TGTGCCAGCAGCTTAGCGTCTGGCGGAGCCAACTATGGCTACACCTTC,CASSLASGGANYGYTF
.,TRBV5-1,TRBJ2-1,16,TRBD2,TGCGCCAGCAGCTTGGAATTTGGACGGGGGGGTAACGAGCAGTTCTTC,CASSLEFGRGGNEQFF
.,TRBV9,TRBJ1-1,16,.,TGTGCCAGCAGCGTAGCCCCCAGGTTCTCGAACACTGAAGCTTTCTTT,CASSVAPRFSNTEAFF
.,TRBV7-3,TRBJ2-3,14,.,TGTGCCAGCAGCCCGGGACAAAGCACAGATACGCAGTATTTT,CASSPGQSTDTQYF
.,TRBV7-9,TRBJ1-5,15,.,TGTGCCAGCAGCTTAGCCGCGGGGAGGGATCAGCCCCAGCATTTT,CASSLAAGRDQPQHF
.,TRBV13,TRBJ1-1,13,.,TGTGCCAGCAGCTATTCACAGAACACTGAAGCTTTCTTT,CASSYSQNTEAFF
.,TRBV2,TRBJ2-7,14,.,TGTGCCAGCAGTGAAGCTGGAGGGGCCAGCGAGCAGTACTTC,CASSEAGGASEQYF
.,TRBV20-1,TRBJ2-1,16,.,TGCAGTGCTAGTTTGGCGGGGGCCTGGACCTACAATGAGCAGTTCTTC,CSASLAGAWTYNEQFF
.,TRBV7-2,TRBJ2-5,17,TRBD2,TGTGCCAGCAGCGTTCTTGGGACTAGCGGGGGACAAGAGACCCAGTACTTC,CASSVLGTSGGQETQYF
.,TRBV20-1,TRBJ2-1,11,.,TGCAGTGCTCATCAGGGAAATGAGCAGTTCTTC,CSAHQGNEQFF
.,TRBV29-1,TRBJ2-7,11,TRBD1,TGCAGCGGGGGACAGGTCTACGAGCAGTACTTC,CSGGQVYEQYF
.,TRBV7-8,TRBJ1-1,15,.,TGTGCCAGCAGCTTAAAAAGACAGCTGAACACTGAAGCTTTCTTT,CASSLKRQLNTEAFF
.,TRBV5-1,TRBJ2-5,16,TRBD2,TGCGCCAGCAGCTTGGCCACTAGCGGGGGGGCAGAGACCCAGTACTTC,CASSLATSGGAETQYF
.,TRBV30,TRBJ1-1,20,.,TGTGCCTGGATCGACCCTCGGCCGACCGGGTACAGGCGTTTGAACACTGAAGCTTTCTTT,CAWIDPRPTGYRRLNTEAFF
.,TRBV16,TRBJ1-5,15,TRBD1,TGTGCCAGCAGCCAATCGACAGGGGGCAATCAGCCCCAGCATTTT,CASSQSTGGNQPQHF
.,TRBV6-5,TRBJ1-4,13,TRBD1,TGTGCCACTAGGACAGGGGGCGGTGAAAAACTGTTTTTT,CATRTGGGEKLFF
.,TRBV4-2,TRBJ1-5,15,.,TGTGCCAGCAGCCAAGATCCGGTCGGCGGTCAGCCCCAGCATTTT,CASSQDPVGGQPQHF
few,TRBV6-5,TRBJ1-2,15,TRBD1,TGTGCCAGCAGTCGGAGGGACAGGCCTAACTATGGCTACACCTTC,CASSRRDRPNYGYTF
.,TRBV30,TRBJ1-5,13,.,TGTGCCTGGAGTGCACAGATTAATCAGCCCCAGCATTTT,CAWSAQINQPQHF
.,TRBV18,TRBJ1-3,16,.,TGTGCCAGCTCACGACTCATGGTCGGCTCTGGAAACACCATATATTTT,CASSRLMVGSGNTIYF
.,TRBV4-3,TRBJ1-2,16,.,TGCGCCAGCAGCCAAGATTCTGGGGGGGGATTTTATGGCTACACCTTC,CASSQDSGGGFYGYTF
.,TRBV7-2,TRBJ2-5,17,.,TGTACCAGCAGCCGCTTCCCAAGACTGGCGACGGAGGAGACCCAGTACTTC,CTSSRFPRLATEETQYF
.,TRBV5-4,TRBJ2-7,15,TRBD2,TGTGCCAGCAGCTTGGTCCTAGCGGGCGTTGACGAGCAGTACTTC,CASSLVLAGVDEQYF
.,TRBV7-2,TRBJ2-7,13,TRBD1,TGTGCCAGCAGCTCGGGACAGACCTACGAGCAGTACTTC,CASSSGQTYEQYF
.,TRBV29-1,TRBJ2-1,13,TRBD2,TGCAGCGTAAGGCGGGGGAACTACAATGAGCAGTTCTTC,CSVRRGNYNEQFF
.,TRBV9,TRBJ1-3,16,.,TGTGCCAGCAGCGTAGACGACAGCAGCTCTGGAAACACCATATATTTT,CASSVDDSSSGNTIYF
.,TRBV5-8,TRBJ2-2,16,.,TGTGCCAGCAGCTTGGTTGGACATCGGAACACCGGGGAGCTGTTTTTT,CASSLVGHRNTGELFF